A selection of T cell receptor beta chains follows, all from one sample in a study of blood T cell repertoires in COVID-19. Sequenced by immunoSEQ multiplex PCR; TCRdb stores in-frame clones only, minus some. The repertoire holds tens of thousands of clones, 86% seen once, with approximately 21% in the top ten. Sequences were obtained from peripheral blood. These receptors all stem from a woman of 80 years or more in a cohort sampled during active or convalescent COVID-19. CDR3s include the opening cysteine and the closing phenylalanine or tryptophan. A D gene is named only where the DNA matches it firmly. The size field is filled for only some rows; it gives once, few, many or a size class.

>TRBV27|.|TRBJ1-2|once
CASSLARGYGYTF
TGTGCCAGCAGTTTAGCCAGGGGCTATGGCTACACCTTC
>TRBV28|.|TRBJ1-1|.
CASSGQKNTEAFF
TGTGCCAGCAGTGGGCAGAAGAACACTGAAGCTTTCTTT
>TRBV10-3|TRBD1|TRBJ1-4|.
CAAQGGMGEKLFF
TGTGCCGCACAGGGGGGCATGGGTGAAAAACTGTTTTTT
>TRBV30|.|TRBJ1-2|.
CAWSLIGSGYTF
TGTGCCTGGAGTTTGATAGGGAGTGGCTACACCTTC
>TRBV30|.|TRBJ1-4|few
CAWGNSGATGLFF
TGTGCCTGGGGGAACAGCGGCGCCACCGGACTGTTTTTT
>TRBV28|TRBD1|TRBJ1-2|.
CASSTEAQGGGGYTF
TGTGCCAGCAGTACCGAAGCCCAGGGGGGCGGGGGCTACACCTTC
>TRBV3-1/TRBV3-2|.|TRBJ1-3|once
CASSQETGWSRGNTIYF
TGTGCCAGCAGCCAAGAGACGGGTTGGTCTAGGGGAAACACCATATATTTT
>TRBV7-8|TRBD2|TRBJ2-1|.
CASSFSGTNNEQFF
TGTGCCAGCAGCTTTAGCGGGACTAACAATGAGCAGTTCTTC
>TRBV5-1|.|TRBJ1-2|.
CASSSGQDYGYTF
TGCGCCAGCAGCTCGGGACAAGACTATGGCTACACCTTC
>TRBV29-1|.|TRBJ2-1|few
CSGRGPSESYNEQFF
TGCAGCGGTAGGGGTCCCAGCGAGTCCTACAATGAGCAGTTCTTC
>TRBV28|.|TRBJ1-2|.
CASSGSGQKDYGYTF
TGTGCCAGCAGTGGGTCCGGACAGAAAGACTATGGCTACACCTTC
>TRBV3-1/TRBV3-2|.|TRBJ2-7|.
CASSPAQRSEQYF
TGTGCCAGCAGCCCGGCGCAGCGATCCGAGCAGTACTTC
>TRBV29-1|.|TRBJ1-2|few
CSALTGPYGYTF
TGCAGCGCCCTGACAGGCCCCTATGGCTACACCTTC
>TRBV6-5|TRBD1|TRBJ2-7|.
CASRTGTGTYEQYF
TGTGCCAGCAGGACCGGGACAGGGACCTACGAGCAGTACTTC
>TRBV11-2|TRBD2|TRBJ2-1|once
CASSLAGGFYNEQFF
TGTGCCAGCAGCTTAGCGGGAGGGTTCTACAATGAGCAGTTCTTC
>TRBV5-1|.|TRBJ2-2|.
CASSLGTPGELFF
TGCGCCAGCAGCTTGGGGACACCCGGGGAGCTGTTTTTT
>TRBV19|TRBD1|TRBJ1-2|.
CASRGQGWRGYTF
TGTGCCAGTAGGGGACAGGGTTGGCGTGGCTACACCTTC
>TRBV6-5|.|TRBJ1-5|few
CASSYSAGAAPKPQHF
TGTGCCAGCAGTTACTCGGCGGGGGCTGCCCCAAAGCCCCAGCATTTT
>TRBV10-3|TRBD1|TRBJ2-1|.
CAMAGGEDNEQFF
TGTGCCATGGCAGGGGGCGAAGACAATGAGCAGTTCTTC
>TRBV19|TRBD1|TRBJ1-5|.
CASSITGDQPQHF
TGTGCCAGTAGTATTACAGGGGATCAGCCCCAGCATTTT
>TRBV5-1|TRBD1|TRBJ1-1|.
CASSLDQGGTEAFF
TGCGCCAGCAGCTTGGACCAGGGGGGCACTGAAGCTTTCTTT
>TRBV29-1|TRBD2|TRBJ2-3|.
CSVSRLAGGPDTQYF
TGCAGCGTTTCCCGACTAGCGGGAGGGCCAGATACGCAGTATTTT
>TRBV11-3|.|TRBJ1-1|.
CASSLEEGSNEAFF
TGTGCCAGCAGCTTAGAGGAGGGATCGAATGAAGCTTTCTTT
>TRBV9|TRBD1|TRBJ1-1|.
CASSTPRGTGMNTEAFF
TGTGCCAGCAGCACCCCCCGGGGGACAGGGATGAACACTGAAGCTTTCTTT
>TRBV9|TRBD1|TRBJ1-3|.
CASSVGQGRNTIYF
TGTGCCAGCAGCGTGGGACAGGGAAGAAACACCATATATTTT
>TRBV28|TRBD1|TRBJ1-4|once
CASIPGTDGEKLFF
TGTGCCAGCATTCCGGGGACAGACGGGGAAAAACTGTTTTTT
>TRBV5-4|TRBD2|TRBJ2-7|.
CASSLRGLDYEQYF
TGTGCCAGCAGCCTCAGGGGACTAGACTACGAGCAGTACTTC